These 11 T cell receptor beta chains were all obtained from the same sample, sequenced in a study of blood T cell repertoires in COVID-19. TCRdb keeps only in-frame clones here, not all; method: immunoSEQ multiplex PCR. The sample gives under 250,000 clones, around 83% of which show up once; less than 2% is in the top ten. The specimen sequenced was peripheral blood. Receptors were obtained from a woman between 40 and 50 years old who had recovered from COVID-19.

The chain recombines TRBV11-3 with TRBJ1-1; D possibly corresponds to TRBD1 (6 bases). Trimming stripped 1 base from V and 3 bases from J, with 12 bases between. Germline V CDR1 and CDR2: SGHNT, YENEEA. This CDR3 is built from 15 residues. CDR3 sequence: CASSLAGAGDTEAFF. The CDR3 coding sequence is TGTGCCAGCAGCTTAGCGGGGGCGGGGGACACTGAAGCTTTCTTT. The whole variable domain, remainder taken from reference TRBV11-3 and TRBJ1-1, is EAGVVQSPRYKIIEKKQPVAFWCNPISGHNTLYWYLQNLGQGPELLIRYENEEAVDDSQLPKDRFSAERLKGVDSTLKIQPAELGDSAVYLCASSLAGAGDTEAFFGQGTRLTVV.

V gene TRBV28 combines with J gene TRBJ2-1, with 8 bases matching TRBD1. This CDR3 region has 14 residues. Trimming at V came to 7 bases and at J to 5 bases, leaving 7 bases not matched to a gene. CDR1 is MDHEN, CDR2 SYDVKM, per germline. The CDR3, as DNA: TGTGCCAGCAAAAGACAGGGGTACAACAATGAGCAGTTCTTC. Translation gives CASKRQGYNNEQFF.

The chain links TRBV25-1 to TRBJ1-6, with 7 bases aligning to TRBD1. Germline assignment: CDR1 MGHDK and CDR2 SYGVNS. Losses at the gene ends were 5 bases for V and 6 bases for J; bases not matched to a gene: 4. The CDR3 totals 14 residues. The CDR3 DNA is TGTGCCAGCAGTAGGGGACAGTTTAATTCACCCCTCCACTTT. This codes for CASSRGQFNSPLHF.

The V and J genes are TRBV28 and TRBJ1-1, with D hard to call. The germline gives CDR1 MDHEN, CDR2 SYDVKM. The CDR3 totals 12 residues. In nucleotides, the CDR3 is TGTGCAGCGAAAGAGTTGAACACTGAAGCTTTCTTT. Amino acids: CAAKELNTEAFF.

This chain joins TRBV11-2 and TRBJ1-1; D perhaps matches TRBD1 (6 bases). Germline CDR1 SGHAT, CDR2 FQNNGV. The CDR3 spans 14 residues. The V end lost 5 bases, the J end lost 5 bases, and 15 bases lay between the germline ends. The CDR3 loop is CASSQYGGRTEAFF. The CDR3 DNA follows: TGTGCCAGCAGCCAGTACGGGGGGCGGACTGAAGCTTTCTTT. The full variable domain, its missing parts supplied by reference TRBV11-2 and TRBJ1-1, is EAGVAQSPRYKIIEKRQSVAFWCNPISGHATLYWYQQILGQGPKLLIQFQNNGVVDDSQLPKDRFSAERLKGVDSTLKIQPAKLEDSAVYLCASSQYGGRTEAFFGQGTRLTVV.

This sequence joins TRBV19 and TRBJ1-1; TRBD1 matches 10 bases. Trimming cost V 4 bases and J 2 bases; bases outside gene matches: 1. Germline CDR1 is LNHDA and CDR2 is SQIVND (reference sequence). The CDR3 is 14 residues long. The CDR3 loop reads CASSRQGANTEAFF. CDR3 DNA sequence: TGTGCCAGTAGTAGACAGGGGGCAAACACTGAAGCTTTCTTT.

The V gene is TRBV5-1, the J gene TRBJ2-2; the D gene is possibly TRBD2 (6 bases). This CDR3 is built from 14 residues. V was shortened by 5 bases and J by 1 base, with 9 bases between the two germline ends. The V gene's germline CDR1 is SGHRS and CDR2 YFSETQ. The CDR3 nucleotides are TGCGCCAGCAGGCCGACTAGGAACACCGGGGAGCTGTTTTTT. This encodes CASRPTRNTGELFF. Full variable domain (outside the CDR3, taken from reference TRBV5-1 and TRBJ2-2): KAGVTQTPRYLIKTRGQQVTLSCSPISGHRSVSWYQQTPGQGLQFLFEYFSETQRNKGNFPGRFSGRQFSNSRSEMNVSTLELGDSALYLCASRPTRNTGELFFGEGSRLTVL.

V gene TRBV30 combines with J gene TRBJ1-3; TRBD1 might be the D (5 bases). Per germline, CDR1 GTSNPN and CDR2 SVGIG (reference sequence). Trimming took 0 bases from V and 7 from J, leaving 13 bases between them. The CDR3 covers 14 residues. The CDR3 region has the DNA TGTGCCTGGAGTGTAGGGGCCTCTTCGAACACCATATATTTT. Its protein product is CAWSVGASSNTIYF.

The chain carries TRBV10-2 and TRBJ1-2; 7 bases agree with TRBD1. Germline V lookup: CDR1 WSHSY, CDR2 SAAADI. This CDR3 region has 14 residues. Trimming took 4 bases from V and 0 from J; bases not matched to a gene: 2. The CDR3 DNA follows: TGCGCCAGCAGTGGGGACAGTGCTAACTATGGCTACACCTTC. Protein: CASSGDSANYGYTF.

The DNA for the CDR3 is TGTGCCAGCAGTCGGGACAGGGGAGCCTACGAGCAGTACTTC. Amino acids: CASSRDRGAYEQYF. This rearrangement joins TRBV6-6 to TRBJ2-7; 10 bases fit TRBD1. V gave up 5 bases and J gave up 2 bases; unmatched junction bases: 3. Germline-derived CDR1 and CDR2 are MNHNY and SVGAGI (reference sequence). This CDR3 is built from 14 residues.

This chain links TRBV30 with TRBJ2-7; weak D call: TRBD2 (6 bases). Germline lookup yields CDR1 GTSNPN and CDR2 SVGIG (reference sequence). Trimming left V 7 bases short and J 1 base short, with 17 bases between. There are 14 residues in the CDR3. The CDR3: CASTGGRMSYEQYF. The DNA of the CDR3 is TGTGCCTCCACCGGGGGACGGATGTCCTACGAGCAGTACTTC.